A selection of T cell receptor beta chains follows, all from one sample in a study of blood T cell repertoires in COVID-19. TCRdb's table, derived via immunoSEQ multiplex PCR, lists solely in-frame clones and lacks some. This table has about 300,000 clones, under 90% appearing once. Material: PBMCs or T cells enriched from blood (not recorded which). The receptors were gathered from a man aged 25 to 40 who had recovered from COVID-19. Both conserved end residues are part of each CDR3. Fields, in order: D gene, V gene, J gene, clone size, CDR3 protein, CDR3 DNA. A D gene is named only where the DNA matches it firmly. Clone size is given for some rows only: seen once, a few or many times, or a class if the clone is expanded.

NA,TRBV5-1,TRBJ2-3,NA,CASSLRGDTQYF,TGCGCCAGCAGCCTGCGGGGAGATACGCAGTATTTT
NA,TRBV5-1,TRBJ2-4,NA,CASSGLFNPNIQYF,TGCGCCAGCAGCGGTCTATTTAACCCAAACATTCAGTACTTC
TRBD2,TRBV2,TRBJ2-7,NA,CASLREGLYEQYF,TGTGCCAGCTTGAGGGAGGGATTGTACGAGCAGTACTTC
NA,TRBV6-5,TRBJ2-2,NA,CASTGGELFF,TGTGCCAGCACCGGCGGGGAGCTGTTTTTT
TRBD1,TRBV27,TRBJ1-3,NA,CASRPGGAGGNTIYF,TGTGCCAGCAGACCAGGGGGCGCGGGTGGAAACACCATATATTTT
TRBD2,TRBV6-5,TRBJ2-5,NA,CASSYEGLAAQETQYF,TGTGCCAGCAGTTATGAGGGACTAGCGGCCCAAGAGACCCAGTACTTC
TRBD1,TRBV6-5,TRBJ1-2,NA,CASVEGQYGYTF,TGTGCCAGCGTTGAGGGACAGTATGGCTACACCTTC
TRBD1,TRBV27,TRBJ2-1,NA,CASSLGQGGNEQFF,TGTGCCAGCAGTTTGGGACAGGGGGGCAATGAGCAGTTCTTC
NA,TRBV9,TRBJ1-1,NA,CASSVSRDMNTEAFF,TGTGCCAGCAGCGTGTCCCGGGACATGAACACTGAAGCTTTCTTT
NA,TRBV6-1,TRBJ1-6,NA,CASSEDRASPLHF,TGTGCCAGCAGTGAAGACAGGGCATCACCCCTCCACTTT
TRBD1,TRBV7-9,TRBJ1-3,NA,CASSGGTEMTGNTIYF,TGTGCCAGCAGCGGGGGGACAGAGATGACTGGAAACACCATATATTTT
TRBD1,TRBV27,TRBJ1-5,NA,CASSPYRDRAWNQPQHF,TGTGCCAGCAGTCCCTATAGAGACAGGGCTTGGAATCAGCCCCAGCATTTT
NA,TRBV24-1,TRBJ1-1,NA,CATSDSGGGTEAFF,TGTGCCACCAGTGATTCTGGGGGGGGCACTGAAGCTTTCTTT
TRBD1,TRBV19,TRBJ1-4,once,CASSGQGAGEKLFF,TGTGCCAGTAGTGGACAGGGGGCCGGAGAAAAACTGTTTTTT
NA,TRBV4-2,TRBJ2-7,NA,CASSQDGQLGLSSSYEQYF,TGTGCCAGCAGCCAAGATGGCCAACTAGGCCTATCTAGCTCCTACGAGCAGTACTTC
NA,TRBV2,TRBJ2-3,NA,CASSVARSTDTQYF,TGTGCCAGCAGTGTTGCACGGAGCACAGATACGCAGTATTTT
TRBD1,TRBV5-4,TRBJ2-5,once,CASSFDRGETQYF,TGTGCCAGCAGCTTCGACAGGGGAGAGACCCAGTACTTC
TRBD1,TRBV6-6,TRBJ2-5,NA,CASSGQVGDSLETQYF,TGTGCCAGCAGTGGACAGGTTGGAGACTCTCTAGAGACCCAGTACTTC
TRBD2,TRBV23-1,TRBJ2-3,NA,CAGAGVGYTDTQYF,TGCGCCGGGGCGGGGGTAGGTTACACAGATACGCAGTATTTT
NA,TRBV6-1,TRBJ2-7,few,CASSDRGLGYEQYF,TGTGCCAGCAGTGACAGGGGTCTAGGGTACGAGCAGTACTTC
NA,TRBV5-1,TRBJ1-1,NA,CASSLVGTGGRGTEAFF,TGCGCCAGCAGCTTGGTCGGGACTGGGGGACGGGGCACTGAAGCTTTCTTT
TRBD2,TRBV28,TRBJ2-7,NA,CASTPGGSSYEQYF,TGTGCCAGCACCCCGGGGGGATCCTCCTACGAGCAGTACTTC
TRBD1,TRBV28,TRBJ2-7,NA,CASRRTGLGEQYF,TGTGCCAGCAGGCGGACAGGCTTGGGCGAGCAGTACTTC
NA,TRBV5-1,TRBJ2-2,NA,CASRLGGAAGELFF,TGCGCCAGCCGTCTTGGAGGGGCGGCGGGGGAGCTGTTTTTT